These T cell receptor beta chains were read from a single sample in a study of PD-L1 blockade in urothelial cancer. Sequenced by immunoSEQ multiplex PCR; TCRdb stores in-frame clones only, minus some. The data contain around 46,000 clones, around 80% of them seen just once; the ten biggest clones take up over 10%. The material was PBMCs, obtained around atezolizumab (anti-PD-L1) treatment. The receptors stem from a man aged 60 to 75 with urothelial cancer. The CDR3 runs from the conserved cysteine through the conserved F or W. Each record gives: V gene, clone size, D gene, J gene, CDR3 DNA, CDR3 protein. A D gene is named only where the DNA matches it firmly. The size entry is marked missing in some rows and otherwise reads once, few, many or a size class.

v_gene: TRBV2
abundance: .
d_gene: .
j_gene: TRBJ1-4
CDR3nt: TGTGCCAGCAGTAGGGACACCGGAGGTCCGGCTAATGAAAAACTGTTTTTT
CDR3aa: CASSRDTGGPANEKLFF

v_gene: TRBV5-1
abundance: .
d_gene: TRBD2
j_gene: TRBJ2-1
CDR3nt: TGCGCCAGCAGCCCGGGGGCTAGCGGGAGGCAGAATGAGCAGTTCTTC
CDR3aa: CASSPGASGRQNEQFF

v_gene: TRBV5-1
abundance: few
d_gene: .
j_gene: TRBJ2-7
CDR3nt: TGCGCCAGCAGCCAGTCCGGGACACCTGTTTACGAGCAGTACTTC
CDR3aa: CASSQSGTPVYEQYF

v_gene: TRBV28
abundance: .
d_gene: TRBD2
j_gene: TRBJ2-1
CDR3nt: TGTGCCAGCAGGTCACCGGGACTAGCGGGATCTAGCTCCTACAATGAGCAGTTCTTC
CDR3aa: CASRSPGLAGSSSYNEQFF

v_gene: TRBV19
abundance: .
d_gene: .
j_gene: TRBJ1-1
CDR3nt: TGTGCCAGTAGTACACCGGGACTATTGAACACTGAAGCTTTCTTT
CDR3aa: CASSTPGLLNTEAFF

v_gene: TRBV7-2
abundance: .
d_gene: .
j_gene: TRBJ1-5
CDR3nt: TGTGCCAGCAGCTTGAGGCCCCTTAATCAGCCCCAGCATTTT
CDR3aa: CASSLRPLNQPQHF

v_gene: TRBV7-2
abundance: .
d_gene: .
j_gene: TRBJ1-6
CDR3nt: TGTGCCAGCAGCTTTGGACAGAACGGTTCACCCCTCCACTTT
CDR3aa: CASSFGQNGSPLHF

v_gene: TRBV5-1
abundance: .
d_gene: TRBD1
j_gene: TRBJ2-7
CDR3nt: TGCGCCAGCAGCCAGGGACAGAGTCTATCCTACGAGCAGTACTTC
CDR3aa: CASSQGQSLSYEQYF

v_gene: TRBV30
abundance: .
d_gene: .
j_gene: TRBJ1-4
CDR3nt: TGTGCCTACCTGCCAGGGGCGATGAGTGAAAAACTGTTTTTT
CDR3aa: CAYLPGAMSEKLFF

v_gene: TRBV5-1
abundance: .
d_gene: .
j_gene: TRBJ2-5
CDR3nt: TGCGCCAGCAGCTTGAACGGAGGGCTTGAGGAGACCCAGTACTTC
CDR3aa: CASSLNGGLEETQYF

v_gene: TRBV7-9
abundance: .
d_gene: .
j_gene: TRBJ1-1
CDR3nt: TGTGCCAGCAGCTTAGGGCAGAACACTGAAGCTTTCTTT
CDR3aa: CASSLGQNTEAFF

v_gene: TRBV7-2
abundance: .
d_gene: .
j_gene: TRBJ1-1
CDR3nt: TGTGCCAGCAGCTTATCGAACGGCGGCACTGAAGCTTTCTTT
CDR3aa: CASSLSNGGTEAFF

v_gene: TRBV6-1
abundance: .
d_gene: TRBD1
j_gene: TRBJ2-7
CDR3nt: TGTGCCAGCAGTGGGGACAGCTACGAGCAGTACTTC
CDR3aa: CASSGDSYEQYF

v_gene: TRBV5-1
abundance: .
d_gene: .
j_gene: TRBJ2-5
CDR3nt: TGCGCCAGCAGTAGCTGGGGCAGGGACCAAGAGACCCAGTACTTC
CDR3aa: CASSSWGRDQETQYF

v_gene: TRBV6-1
abundance: .
d_gene: TRBD2
j_gene: TRBJ2-3
CDR3nt: TGTGCCAGCAGTGAGCTAGCGGGTACTAGCACAGATACGCAGTATTTT
CDR3aa: CASSELAGTSTDTQYF

v_gene: TRBV2
abundance: .
d_gene: TRBD1
j_gene: TRBJ2-1
CDR3nt: TGTGCCAGCAGGCCGGACAGGGTTTCCTACAATGAGCAGTTCTTC
CDR3aa: CASRPDRVSYNEQFF

v_gene: TRBV2
abundance: once
d_gene: TRBD2
j_gene: TRBJ2-5
CDR3nt: TGTGCCAGCAGTGAAAGGGGCGGGGGGACTCGAGAGACCCAGTACTTC
CDR3aa: CASSERGGGTRETQYF

v_gene: TRBV6-6
abundance: .
d_gene: .
j_gene: TRBJ1-5
CDR3nt: TGTGCCAGCAGTGAGGGAAAGCCCCAGCATTTT
CDR3aa: CASSEGKPQHF

v_gene: TRBV19
abundance: .
d_gene: .
j_gene: TRBJ1-2
CDR3nt: TGTGCCAGTAGTCTACAGAGTGGCTACACCTTC
CDR3aa: CASSLQSGYTF

v_gene: TRBV7-8
abundance: .
d_gene: .
j_gene: TRBJ2-3
CDR3nt: TGTGCCAGCAGGCCCGGGGGAATTCGGGCAGATACGCAGTATTTT
CDR3aa: CASRPGGIRADTQYF

v_gene: TRBV6-5
abundance: .
d_gene: TRBD1
j_gene: TRBJ2-5
CDR3nt: TGTGCCAGCAGTCATACGGACAGGGCGGAGACCCAGTACTTC
CDR3aa: CASSHTDRAETQYF

v_gene: TRBV28
abundance: once
d_gene: TRBD1
j_gene: TRBJ1-1
CDR3nt: TGTGCCAGCAGGGGACAGGCTGGGACTGAAGCTTTCTTT
CDR3aa: CASRGQAGTEAFF

v_gene: TRBV5-1
abundance: .
d_gene: TRBD2
j_gene: TRBJ2-1
CDR3nt: TGCGCCAGCAGCGTTAGACTAGCGGGGGCTGGTGAGCAGTTCTTC
CDR3aa: CASSVRLAGAGEQFF

v_gene: TRBV6-5
abundance: .
d_gene: .
j_gene: TRBJ1-1
CDR3nt: TGTGCCAGCAGTTACTCCTTCCGGTCTCCTGAAGCTTTCTTT
CDR3aa: CASSYSFRSPEAFF

v_gene: TRBV4-1
abundance: .
d_gene: .
j_gene: TRBJ2-7
CDR3nt: TGCGCCAGCAGCCAAGAGGGGAGGTTGGGTGAGCAGTACTTC
CDR3aa: CASSQEGRLGEQYF

v_gene: TRBV6-4
abundance: .
d_gene: .
j_gene: TRBJ1-1
CDR3nt: TGTGCCAGCAGTGGCGACAGGAACACTGAAGCTTTCTTT
CDR3aa: CASSGDRNTEAFF

v_gene: TRBV29-1
abundance: .
d_gene: TRBD1
j_gene: TRBJ1-4
CDR3nt: TGCAGCGTCGGACAGGGGACTGAAAAACTGTTTTTT
CDR3aa: CSVGQGTEKLFF

v_gene: TRBV28
abundance: .
d_gene: .
j_gene: TRBJ2-3
CDR3nt: TGTGCCAGCACCATCCCCGGGGGACGCACAGATACGCAGTATTTT
CDR3aa: CASTIPGGRTDTQYF

v_gene: TRBV7-9
abundance: .
d_gene: TRBD2
j_gene: TRBJ2-3
CDR3nt: TGTGCCAGCAGCCCCGGGACTAGCGGGGTTCCTAGCACAGATACGCAGTATTTT
CDR3aa: CASSPGTSGVPSTDTQYF

v_gene: TRBV5-1
abundance: .
d_gene: .
j_gene: TRBJ1-2
CDR3nt: TGCGCCAGCAGACCCCAGGAGGGGTATGGCTACACCTTC
CDR3aa: CASRPQEGYGYTF

v_gene: TRBV11-1
abundance: .
d_gene: TRBD2
j_gene: TRBJ2-1
CDR3nt: TGTGCCAGCAGCCAGAGTCCACTAGCGGGAGATTATTTCAATGAGCAGTTCTTC
CDR3aa: CASSQSPLAGDYFNEQFF

v_gene: TRBV28
abundance: .
d_gene: TRBD1
j_gene: TRBJ2-3
CDR3nt: TGTGCCAGCAGTTTGGCAGGGGGCCGCACAGATACGCAGTATTTT
CDR3aa: CASSLAGGRTDTQYF

v_gene: TRBV6-5
abundance: .
d_gene: .
j_gene: TRBJ1-4
CDR3nt: TGTGCCAGCAGTTATAGGGGTTTAGGGCCTAATGAAAAACTGTTTTTT
CDR3aa: CASSYRGLGPNEKLFF

v_gene: TRBV4-3
abundance: .
d_gene: .
j_gene: TRBJ2-2
CDR3nt: TGCGCCAGCAGCCAAGATGGTACCAGAAATACCGGGGAGCTGTTTTTT
CDR3aa: CASSQDGTRNTGELFF

v_gene: TRBV4-2
abundance: .
d_gene: .
j_gene: TRBJ2-5
CDR3nt: TGTGCCAGCAGCCAAGAGGCCAGGGGAGAGACCCAGTACTTC
CDR3aa: CASSQEARGETQYF

v_gene: TRBV7-9
abundance: once
d_gene: .
j_gene: TRBJ1-2
CDR3nt: TGTGCCAGCGAGGTCAGGACTAACTCTGGCTATGGCTACACCTTC
CDR3aa: CASEVRTNSGYGYTF

v_gene: TRBV2
abundance: .
d_gene: TRBD2
j_gene: TRBJ2-5
CDR3nt: TGTGCCAGCAGTGGGGGGACTAGCGGGAGAGGGAAGACCCAGTACTTC
CDR3aa: CASSGGTSGRGKTQYF

v_gene: TRBV29-1
abundance: .
d_gene: .
j_gene: TRBJ2-7
CDR3nt: TGCAGCGTTGAGGAGGGGACCTACGAGCAGTACTTC
CDR3aa: CSVEEGTYEQYF

v_gene: TRBV6-5
abundance: .
d_gene: TRBD1
j_gene: TRBJ1-1
CDR3nt: TGTGCCAGCAGGGGACAGGGGGGCACTGAAGCTTTCTTT
CDR3aa: CASRGQGGTEAFF

v_gene: TRBV14
abundance: .
d_gene: TRBD1
j_gene: TRBJ2-2
CDR3nt: TGTGCCAGCAGCCAGACAGGGGCGACGGACACCGGGGAGCTGTTTTTT
CDR3aa: CASSQTGATDTGELFF

v_gene: TRBV2
abundance: once
d_gene: .
j_gene: TRBJ1-1
CDR3nt: TGTGCCAGCAGTGTGGGGGGGCGTGGAGCTTTCTTT
CDR3aa: CASSVGGRGAFF

v_gene: TRBV10-3
abundance: .
d_gene: .
j_gene: TRBJ1-4
CDR3nt: TGTGCCATCAGTGCAGACAGTATTAATGAAAAACTGTTTTTT
CDR3aa: CAISADSINEKLFF

v_gene: TRBV25-1
abundance: .
d_gene: TRBD1
j_gene: TRBJ1-5
CDR3nt: TGTGCCAGCAGTTCAGGGGGTCGAGGGCAGCCCCAGCATTTT
CDR3aa: CASSSGGRGQPQHF

v_gene: TRBV15
abundance: .
d_gene: TRBD2
j_gene: TRBJ2-3
CDR3nt: TGTGCCACCAGCGCTTCAATCCTAGCGGGAGTATCAGATACGCAGTATTTT
CDR3aa: CATSASILAGVSDTQYF

v_gene: TRBV15
abundance: once
d_gene: TRBD1
j_gene: TRBJ1-4
CDR3nt: TGTGCCACCAGCCCAGGGGGCGGAAAACTGTTTTTT
CDR3aa: CATSPGGGKLFF

v_gene: TRBV5-1
abundance: .
d_gene: .
j_gene: TRBJ2-6
CDR3nt: TGCGCCAGCGCCGAGCCCGGGGCCAACGTCCTGACTTTC
CDR3aa: CASAEPGANVLTF

v_gene: TRBV7-9
abundance: .
d_gene: .
j_gene: TRBJ1-5
CDR3nt: TGCGCCAGCAGCCTTCAGCACTATAGCAATCAGCCCCAGCATTTT
CDR3aa: CASSLQHYSNQPQHF